This T cell receptor beta chain was identified during a study of T cells in Graves' hyperthyroidism and ophthalmopathy. This clonotype was detected ten times or more. Looked up from germline, CDR1 is KGHSH and CDR2 is LQKENI. Unmatched junction bases numbered 3, after V lost 2 bases and J lost 4 bases. This CDR3 contains 14 residues. RNA transcripts provided the source from which TCR beta CDR3 regions were amplified. The TCR CDR3 was amplified in a first-round RT-PCR using the HTBI primer set. TCRdb reprocessed the multiplex PCR reads with MiXCR, giving one entry per CDR3 protein. The table includes under 400,000 distinct CDR3 sequences, approximately 16% detected once.

The sequenced material came from blood. The chain couples TRBV18 to TRBJ2-7; 9 bases align to TRBD1. This clonotype was sampled from a woman aged 55-69 years with Graves' ophthalmopathy. CDR3 protein: CASSPSDRGYEQYF. CDR3 coding DNA: TGTGCCAGCTCACCAAGCGACAGGGGGTACGAGCAGTACTTC.